Presented here are 31 T cell receptor beta chains from one specimen sequenced in a study of T cell repertoires in cytomegalovirus infection. These receptors have no known antigen. TCRdb re-derived calls from the reads in MiXCR, one entry per CDR3 protein. Of 700,000 to 850,000 distinct CDR3 sequences listed, about 31% are singletons. The sample consisted of cultured CD8+ T cells from PBMCs, taken from culture after CMV antigen stimulation. These receptors were taken from a human donor in good health (CMV status not recorded). Some clones in this sample may be carry-over from other donors' samples.

The J gene is TRBJ1-2, the V gene TRBV4-3, with 7 bases lining up with TRBD1. The V gene end was trimmed by 5 bases and the J gene end by 3 bases; junction bases not matched to a gene: 9. Per the germline V gene, CDR1 is LGHNA and CDR2 is YSLEER. This CDR3 comprises 15 residues. Here the CDR3 reads CASSGNRGGDYGYTF. Here the CDR3 DNA reads TGCGCCAGCAGCGGAAACAGGGGAGGCGACTATGGCTACACCTTC.

This clonotype was found a few times. The chain employs TRBV7-6 and TRBJ2-7; 15 positions match TRBD2. V shed 4 bases and J 0 bases; nucleotides not matched to a gene: 7. Germline values: CDR1 SGHVS, CDR2 FNYEAQ. The CDR3 has 18 residues. CDR3 sequence (DNA): TGTGCCAGCAGCTCCGGACTAGCGGGGGGGATTAGCTCCTACGAGCAGTACTTC. Protein product: CASSSGLAGGISSYEQYF.

In its sample, this clonotype was seen a few times. V gene TRBV4-1 combines with J gene TRBJ1-1; 7 nucleotides line up with TRBD1. This CDR3 has 16 amino acids. Germline V gene data show CDR1 as MGHRA and CDR2 as YSYEKL. V lost 3 bases and J lost 1; bases outside the gene matches: 8. The CDR3 bases are TGCGCCAGCAGCCATGTAATGGGACAGAAGAACACTGAAGCTTTCTTT. Its translation is CASSHVMGQKNTEAFF.

This clonotype was seen more than once but under ten times. This CDR3 is CASSEGPSNEQFF. The DNA for the CDR3 is TGTGCCAGCAGTGAAGGGCCAAGCAATGAGCAGTTCTTC. The V call is TRBV6-1, the J call TRBJ2-1; the D is unclear. CDR1 and CDR2 (germline): MNHNS, SASEGT. This CDR3 is 13 amino acids long. The ends were cut back, 1 base at V and 6 bases at J, with 7 bases in the middle.

This clonotype was counted only a few times. The chain is built from TRBV6-2 or TRBV6-3 and TRBJ2-7; D not resolved. V gave up 0 bases and J gave up 3 bases, with 9 bases separating them. CDR3 size: 14 residues. CDR1 is MNHEY and CDR2 is SVGEGT in the germline V gene. The DNA for the CDR3 is TGTGCCAGCAGTTACTCATTGGACGTCTACGAGCAGTACGTC. It codes for CASSYSLDVYEQYV.

This chain connects TRBV6-1 to TRBJ2-4; D is unclear. V lost 2 bases, J lost 7 bases, and 9 bases lay in between. Germline V lookup: CDR1 MNHNS, CDR2 SASEGT. This CDR3 is built from 13 residues. CDR3 in DNA: TGTGCCAGCAGTGAACGGTGGTGGAACATTCAGTACTTC. Its protein product is CASSERWWNIQYF.

Ten or more counts support this clonotype. This chain joins TRBV7-2 and TRBJ1-2; D might be TRBD1 (6 bases). Per the germline V gene, CDR1 is SGHTA and CDR2 is FQGNSA. The CDR3 runs 18 residues. The V and J ends lost 7 bases and 4 bases respectively, with 28 bases between them. Here the CDR3 reads CASIRSTAGTQGGYGYTF. CDR3 nucleotide sequence: TGTGCCAGCATCCGATCCACGGCCGGGACGCAAGGGGGCTATGGCTACACCTTC.

This chain connects TRBV7-6 to TRBJ1-5; 7 bases fit TRBD1. The V gene end was trimmed by 1 base and the J gene end by 3 bases; junction bases not matched to a gene: 6. CDR3 length: 16 residues. The germline gives CDR1 SGHVS, CDR2 FNYEAQ. The CDR3 region has the DNA TGTGCCAGCAGCTTAGAGGAGGGACAGTTCAATCAGCCCCAGCATTTT. The encoded protein is CASSLEEGQFNQPQHF.

This clonotype was counted once. The chain has TRBV15 and TRBJ1-2; TRBD1 is a possible D gene (5 bases). CDR1 and CDR2 (germline): LNHNV, YYDKDF (reference sequence). This CDR3 has 13 residues. The ends were cut back, 5 bases at V and 4 bases at J, with 11 bases in the middle. CDR3: CATSGLGAYGYTF. CDR3 DNA sequence: TGTGCCACCAGCGGCCTAGGGGCCTATGGCTACACCTTC. Drawing the rest from reference TRBV15 and TRBJ1-2, the complete variable domain is DAMVIQNPRYQVTQFGKPVTLSCSQTLNHNVMYWYQQKSSQAPKLLFHYYDKDFNNEADTPDNFQSRRPNTSFCFLDIRSPGLGDTAMYLCATSGLGAYGYTFGSGTRLTVV.

CDR3 in amino acids: CASSFWGLGGNEQFF. CDR3 in DNA: TGTGCCAGCAGCTTCTGGGGTCTTGGGGGCAATGAGCAGTTCTTC. The V gene is TRBV5-4, the J gene TRBJ2-1; D could derive from TRBD1 or TRBD2 (5 bases each). Germline CDR1 and CDR2: SGHNT and YYREEE (reference sequence). The V end lost 2 bases, the J end lost 6 bases, and 15 bases lay between the germline ends. This CDR3 is built from 15 residues.

The rearrangement uses TRBV3-1 and TRBJ1-5; D remains ambiguous. With 6 bases removed from V and 2 bases from J, the gap between germline ends came to 20 bases. The germline CDR1 and CDR2 sequences are LGHDT and YNNKEL (reference sequence). The CDR3 runs 17 residues. This CDR3 reads CASSPRFPGAGNQPQHF. CDR3 in DNA: TGTGCCAGCAGTCCAAGATTTCCCGGAGCGGGCAATCAGCCCCAGCATTTT.

V and J are TRBV7-8 and TRBJ2-5; D remains unclear. The V and J ends lost 1 base and 2 bases respectively, with 8 bases between them. CDR1 and CDR2 (germline): SGHVS, FQNEAQ. CDR3 length: 14 residues. The CDR3 loop is CASSLGSFQETQYF. CDR3 sequence (DNA): TGTGCCAGCAGCTTAGGTAGTTTTCAAGAGACCCAGTACTTC.

The rearrangement uses TRBV19 and TRBJ1-1; D is unresolved. Trimming left V 9 bases short and J 3 bases short, with 17 bases between. CDR1 is LNHDA and CDR2 is SQIVND in the germline V gene (reference sequence). The CDR3 sequence is 14 residues long. CDR3 coding DNA: TGTGCCAGCGGGTCATCCGCCGGGTACACTGAAGCTTTCTTT. Protein product: CASGSSAGYTEAFF.

In nucleotides, the CDR3 is TGTGCCACCAGCCCGACTAGCGGGGGTCACGGTACGCAGTATTTT. This sequence encodes CATSPTSGGHGTQYF. The chain combines TRBV15 with TRBJ2-3; 12 nucleotides match TRBD2. In germline, CDR1 is LNHNV, CDR2 YYDKDF (reference sequence). With V trimmed by 5 bases and J by 8 bases, 8 bases remained unmatched. CDR3 length: 15 residues.

The rearrangement uses TRBV20-1 and TRBJ1-6; D might be TRBD1 (6 bases). Trimming stripped 0 bases from V and 5 bases from J, with 17 bases between. CDR3 length: 17 amino acids. CDR1 DFQATT and CDR2 SNEGSKA come from the germline V gene (reference sequence). CDR3 nucleotides: TGCAGTGCTAGAGATTGGAGGGGAAGGGGGAATAATTCACCCCTCCACTTT. Protein: CSARDWRGRGNNSPLHF.

Only a few counts were recorded for this clonotype. The chain combines TRBV27 with TRBJ1-5, with 7 bases matching TRBD1. The CDR3 covers 15 residues. The germline V gene encodes CDR1 MNHEY and CDR2 SMNVEV (reference sequence). Trimming at V came to 5 bases and at J to 4 bases, leaving 8 bases not matched to a gene. CDR3 sequence reads: CASSLNDRANQPQHF. DNA of the CDR3: TGTGCCAGCAGTCTAAATGACAGGGCGAATCAGCCCCAGCATTTT.

This clonotype was seen a few times. V usage is TRBV5-1 and J usage is TRBJ1-1; a weak D match, TRBD1 (6 bases). CDR1 and CDR2 from the germline V gene are SGHRS and YFSETQ. The CDR3 is made up of 14 amino acids. V lost 6 bases to trimming and J lost 0 bases, with 12 bases between them. CDR3 residues: CASTWTAMNTEAFF. The CDR3 DNA reads as TGCGCCAGCACATGGACAGCAATGAACACTGAAGCTTTCTTT.

V is TRBV11-2 and J is TRBJ2-2; D may be TRBD2 (6 bases). Looked up from germline, CDR1 is SGHAT and CDR2 is FQNNGV. The CDR3 is 16 residues long. V gave up 1 base and J gave up 5 bases, with 14 bases separating them. CDR3 residues: CASSLGAGLPTGELFF. Written as DNA, the CDR3 is TGTGCCAGCAGCTTAGGGGCAGGACTACCGACCGGGGAGCTGTTTTTT.

About this clonotype: The CDR3 carries no conserved terminal phenylalanine or tryptophan, so it likely arises from a read error. The chain employs TRBV7-2 and TRBJ1-5; D remains ambiguous. This CDR3 comprises 13 residues. CDR1 SGHTA and CDR2 FQGNSA come from the germline V gene. V was clipped by 4 bases and J by 5 bases, with 9 bases between them. The CDR3 sequence is CASSSNTDQPQHL. The CDR3 DNA is TGTGCCAGCAGCTCCAATACGGATCAGCCCCAGCATTTA.

The V gene is TRBV7-8, the J gene TRBJ2-7, with D uncertain. The CDR3 has 16 residues. V lost 1 base to trimming and J lost 4 bases, with 17 bases between them. Germline lookup yields CDR1 SGHVS and CDR2 FQNEAQ. The CDR3 DNA sequence: TGTGCCAGCAGCTTAGATCCTATAACAGTGGAGTACGAGCAGTACGTC. The encoded protein is CASSLDPITVEYEQYV.

The J gene is TRBJ2-5, the V gene TRBV6-5; 15 positions match TRBD2. Looked up from germline, CDR1 is MNHEY and CDR2 is SVGAGI. After removal of 11 bases from V and 5 bases from J, the junction contained 15 bases not matched to a gene. The CDR3 is 17 residues long. The CDR3 loop is CASFPGLAGGHPETQYF. CDR3 bases: TGTGCCTCTTTCCCGGGACTAGCGGGGGGTCACCCGGAGACCCAGTACTTC.

This clonotype was seen ten or more times. The chain combines TRBV7-6 with TRBJ2-1, with 7 bases matching TRBD2. Germline V gives CDR1 SGHVS, CDR2 FNYEAQ. The CDR3 spans 14 residues. V trimming: 7 bases; J trimming: 0 bases; junction bases outside the gene matches: 3. The CDR3: CASKGGGSYNEQFF. In nucleotides, the CDR3 is TGTGCCAGCAAAGGCGGGGGCTCCTACAATGAGCAGTTCTTC. Combining the CDR3 with reference TRBV7-6 and TRBJ2-1 gives the whole variable domain GAGVSQSPRYKVTKRGQDVALRCDPISGHVSLYWYRQALGQGPEFLTYFNYEAQQDKSGLPNDRFSAERPEGSISTLTIQRTEQRDSAMYRCASKGGGSYNEQFFGPGTRLTVL.

This clonotype was counted a few times. This sequence joins TRBV5-4 and TRBJ1-2; D is undetermined. There are 13 residues in the CDR3. Trimming took 0 bases from V and 8 from J, leaving 11 bases between them. Germline V lookup: CDR1 SGHNT, CDR2 YYREEE (reference sequence). CDR3 protein: CASSLDQPLGYTF. The CDR3 nucleotides are TGTGCCAGCAGCTTGGACCAACCCTTGGGCTACACCTTC.

This clonotype was counted between two and nine times. The gene calls are TRBV7-6 and TRBJ2-3; 11 bases map to TRBD2. The CDR3 runs to 17 residues. Trimming cost V 2 bases and J 2 bases; bases outside gene matches: 6. CDR1 and CDR2 from the germline V gene are SGHVS and FNYEAQ. The CDR3, as DNA: TGTGCCAGCAGCTTATTTGCTAGCGGGGGGCTCACAGATACGCAGTATTTT. Its protein is CASSLFASGGLTDTQYF.

In its sample, this clonotype was seen many times. The CDR3 loop is CATQQEGPNTDTQYF. DNA for the CDR3: TGTGCCACCCAGCAGGAGGGACCGAACACAGATACGCAGTATTTT. J is TRBJ2-3 and V is TRBV7-9; tentative D call: TRBD2 (6 bases). The CDR3 sequence is 15 residues long. Germline CDR1 reads SEHNR; CDR2 reads FQNEAQ (reference sequence). The V gene lost 10 bases and the J gene lost 2 bases, with 19 bases spanning the gap.

The chain recombines TRBV6-1 with TRBJ1-5; 8 nucleotides match TRBD1. The CDR3 runs to 16 residues. V gave up 3 bases and J gave up 5 bases; unmatched junction bases: 9. Per germline, CDR1 MNHNS and CDR2 SASEGT. The CDR3 DNA is TGTGCCAGCAGTGAGGACAGGGTGCGGGTTGATCAGCCCCAGCATTTT. It yields the protein CASSEDRVRVDQPQHF.

The chain couples TRBV28 to TRBJ2-4; TRBD2 matches at 7 bases. CDR1 MDHEN and CDR2 SYDVKM come from the germline V gene. The CDR3 has 15 residues. V was clipped by 4 bases and J by 0 bases; unmatched bases: 3. The CDR3 DNA reads TGTGCCAGCAGTTCCCGGGGGGAAGCCAAAAACATTCAGTACTTC. Translation gives CASSSRGEAKNIQYF.

This clonotype was seen more than once but under ten times. The J gene is TRBJ1-5, the V gene TRBV7-8; 7 nucleotides agree with TRBD1. Germline V gene sequence: CDR1 SGHVS, CDR2 FQNEAQ. Trimming took 4 bases from V and 6 from J; bases not matched to a gene: 9. The CDR3 totals 15 residues. CDR3 DNA: TGTGCCAGCAGCTCTCAGGGGGGTGAGTTTCAGCCCCAGCATTTT. Encoded protein: CASSSQGGEFQPQHF. The full variable domain, rest sourced from reference TRBV7-8 and TRBJ1-5, is GAGVSQSPRYKVAKRGQDVALRCDPISGHVSLFWYQQALGQGPEFLTYFQNEAQLDKSGLPSDRFFAERPEGSVSTLKIQRTQQEDSAVYLCASSSQGGEFQPQHFGDGTRLSIL.

The chain uses TRBV12-3 or TRBV12-4 and TRBJ1-3, with 7 nucleotides matching TRBD1. The CDR3 contains 16 residues. With V trimmed by 6 bases and J by 2 bases, 10 bases remained unmatched. CDR3 residues: CASRRLQGITGNTIYF. For the CDR3, the DNA is TGTGCCAGCAGACGTCTACAGGGGATCACTGGAAACACCATATATTTT.

The chain employs TRBV6-5 and TRBJ1-2, with 12 bases aligning to TRBD1. Germline-derived CDR1 and CDR2 are MNHEY and SVGAGI. V lost 6 bases to trimming and J lost 2 bases; unmatched junction nucleotides: 10. There are 17 residues in the CDR3. The CDR3 DNA sequence: TGTGCCAGCAGCCCCGGGACAGGGGGCTATTGGAACTATGGCTACACCTTC. Translating gives CASSPGTGGYWNYGYTF.

The chain links TRBV10-3 to TRBJ1-1; perhaps TRBD1 as D (6 bases). This CDR3 region has 12 residues. Germline-derived CDR1 and CDR2 are ENHRY and SYGVKD. The V end was cut by 7 bases, the J end by 8 bases, with 14 bases between. The CDR3 is CAITTGRGEAFF. In DNA form, the CDR3 reads TGTGCCATCACCACAGGGAGGGGAGAAGCTTTCTTT.